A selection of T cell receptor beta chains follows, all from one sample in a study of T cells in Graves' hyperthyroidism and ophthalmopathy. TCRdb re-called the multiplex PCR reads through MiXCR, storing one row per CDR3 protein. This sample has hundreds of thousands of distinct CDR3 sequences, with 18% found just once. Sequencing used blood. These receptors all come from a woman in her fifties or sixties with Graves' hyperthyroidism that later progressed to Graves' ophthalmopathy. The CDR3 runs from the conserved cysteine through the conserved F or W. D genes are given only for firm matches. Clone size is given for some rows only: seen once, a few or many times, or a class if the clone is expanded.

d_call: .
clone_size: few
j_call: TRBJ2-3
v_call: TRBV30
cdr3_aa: CAWGLGQSTDTQYF
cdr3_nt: TGTGCCTGGGGCCTCGGACAGAGCACAGATACGCAGTATTTT

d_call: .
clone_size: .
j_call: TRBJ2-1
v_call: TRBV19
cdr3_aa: CASSMTGLTYNEQFF
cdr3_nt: TGTGCCAGTAGTATGACGGGACTTACCTACAATGAGCAGTTCTTC

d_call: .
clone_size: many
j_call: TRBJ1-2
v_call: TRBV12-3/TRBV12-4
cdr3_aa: CASSYLANYGYTF
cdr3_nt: TGTGCCAGCAGCTACTTAGCTAACTATGGCTACACCTTC

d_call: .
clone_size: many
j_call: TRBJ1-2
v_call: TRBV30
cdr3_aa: CAWSVTSYGYTF
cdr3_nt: TGTGCCTGGAGTGTTACATCCTATGGCTACACCTTC

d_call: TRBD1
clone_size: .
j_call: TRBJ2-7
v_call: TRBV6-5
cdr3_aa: CASSYSRDSYYEQYF
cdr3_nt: TGTGCCAGCAGTTACTCACGGGACAGTTACTACGAGCAGTACTTC

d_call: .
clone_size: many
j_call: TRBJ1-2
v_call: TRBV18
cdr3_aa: CASSPTRKEGYGYTF
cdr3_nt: TGTGCCAGCTCACCCACCAGAAAGGAGGGCTATGGCTACACCTTC

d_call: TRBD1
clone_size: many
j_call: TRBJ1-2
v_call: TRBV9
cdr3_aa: CASSDLRTGFYGYTF
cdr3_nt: TGTGCCAGCAGCGACCTTCGGACAGGGTTTTATGGCTACACCTTC

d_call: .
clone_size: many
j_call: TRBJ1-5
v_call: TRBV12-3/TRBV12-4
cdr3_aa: CASSWSPPGGSNQPQHF
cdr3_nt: TGTGCCAGCAGTTGGTCCCCTCCGGGGGGGAGCAATCAGCCCCAGCATTTT

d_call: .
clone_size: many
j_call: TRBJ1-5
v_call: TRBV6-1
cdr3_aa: CASQGYGGGQPQHF
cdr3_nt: TGTGCCAGCCAAGGCTATGGGGGAGGGCAGCCCCAGCATTTT

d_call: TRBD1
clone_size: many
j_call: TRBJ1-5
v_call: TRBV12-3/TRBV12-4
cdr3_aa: CASSLVGQGDQPQHF
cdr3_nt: TGTGCCAGCAGTTTAGTCGGACAGGGGGATCAGCCCCAGCATTTT

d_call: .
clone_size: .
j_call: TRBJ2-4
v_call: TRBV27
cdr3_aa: CASRSDSGVAKNIQYF
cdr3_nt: TGTGCCAGCAGGTCGGACAGTGGAGTAGCCAAAAACATTCAGTACTTC

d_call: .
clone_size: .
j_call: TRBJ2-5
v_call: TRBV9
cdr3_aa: CASNTGGQETQYF
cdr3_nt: TGTGCCAGCAACACCGGAGGTCAAGAGACCCAGTACTTC

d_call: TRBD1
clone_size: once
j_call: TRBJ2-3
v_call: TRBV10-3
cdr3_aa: CAMNGQGRGDTQYF
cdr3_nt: TGTGCCATGAACGGACAGGGCCGCGGAGATACGCAGTATTTT

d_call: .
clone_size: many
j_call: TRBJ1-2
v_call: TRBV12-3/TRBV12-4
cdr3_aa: CASSFSPGATYGYTF
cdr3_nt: TGTGCCAGCAGTTTTTCTCCCGGAGCTACTTATGGCTACACCTTC

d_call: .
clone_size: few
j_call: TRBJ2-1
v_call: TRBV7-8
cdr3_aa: CASSLGQGLGNEQFF
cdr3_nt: TGTGCCAGCAGCTTAGGCCAGGGACTTGGGAATGAGCAGTTCTTC

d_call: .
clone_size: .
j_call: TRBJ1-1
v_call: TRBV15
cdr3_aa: CATSSGRLDTEAFF
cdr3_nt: TGTGCCACCAGCAGCGGCAGGCTTGACACTGAAGCTTTCTTT

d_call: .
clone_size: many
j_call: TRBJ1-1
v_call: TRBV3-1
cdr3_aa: CASEGYTEAFF
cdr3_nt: TGTGCCAGCGAGGGTTACACTGAAGCTTTCTTT

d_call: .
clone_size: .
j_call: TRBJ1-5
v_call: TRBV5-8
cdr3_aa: CASSPDQNNQPQHF
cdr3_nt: TGTGCCAGCAGCCCCGACCAAAACAATCAGCCCCAGCATTTT

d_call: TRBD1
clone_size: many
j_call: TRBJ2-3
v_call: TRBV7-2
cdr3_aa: CASSFARTGADTQYF
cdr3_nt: TGTGCCAGCAGCTTCGCCCGGACAGGGGCAGATACGCAGTATTTT

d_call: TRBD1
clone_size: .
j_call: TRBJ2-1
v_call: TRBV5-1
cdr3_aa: CASRDRAVDEQFF
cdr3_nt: TGCGCCAGCAGGGACAGGGCGGTCGATGAGCAGTTCTTC

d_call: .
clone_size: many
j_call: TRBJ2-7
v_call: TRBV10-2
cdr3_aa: CASSWDGDLEQYF
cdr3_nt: TGCGCCAGCAGCTGGGACGGCGACCTCGAGCAGTACTTC

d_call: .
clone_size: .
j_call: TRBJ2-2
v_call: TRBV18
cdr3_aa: CASSPFGPPWNTGELFF
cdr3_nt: TGTGCCAGCTCACCGTTCGGACCGCCCTGGAACACCGGGGAGCTGTTTTTT

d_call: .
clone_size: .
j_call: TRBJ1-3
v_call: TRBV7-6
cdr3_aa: CASSLAAENSGNTIYF
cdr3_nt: TGTGCCAGCAGCTTAGCGGCAGAAAACTCTGGAAACACCATATATTTT

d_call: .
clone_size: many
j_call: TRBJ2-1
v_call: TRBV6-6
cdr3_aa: CASSYGEFSSYNEQFF
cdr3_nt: TGTGCCAGCAGTTACGGCGAGTTTAGCTCCTACAATGAGCAGTTCTTC

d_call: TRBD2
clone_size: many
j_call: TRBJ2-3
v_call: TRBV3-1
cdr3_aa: CASSQGGAGVADTQYF
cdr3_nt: TGTGCCAGCAGCCAAGGAGGTGCGGGGGTGGCAGATACGCAGTATTTT

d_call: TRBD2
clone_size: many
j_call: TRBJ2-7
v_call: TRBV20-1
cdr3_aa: CSARTSGLYEQYF
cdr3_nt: TGCAGTGCTCGGACTAGCGGCCTTTACGAGCAGTACTTC

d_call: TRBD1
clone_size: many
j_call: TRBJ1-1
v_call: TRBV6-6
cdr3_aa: CASSYTPDRLDTEAFF
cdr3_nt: TGTGCCAGCAGTTACACACCGGACAGGTTAGACACTGAAGCTTTCTTT

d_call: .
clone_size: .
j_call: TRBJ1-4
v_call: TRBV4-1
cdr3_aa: CASSQVGRGRGYEKLFF
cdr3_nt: TGCGCCAGCAGCCAAGTCGGCCGCGGAAGGGGATATGAAAAACTGTTTTTT

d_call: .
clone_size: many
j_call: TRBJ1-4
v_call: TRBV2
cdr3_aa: CASSELRAANEKLFF
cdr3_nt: TGTGCCAGCAGTGAATTGAGGGCGGCTAATGAAAAACTGTTTTTT

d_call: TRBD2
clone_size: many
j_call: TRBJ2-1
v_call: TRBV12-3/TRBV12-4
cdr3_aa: CASSFGGGVQNEQFF
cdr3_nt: TGTGCCAGCAGTTTCGGCGGGGGGGTGCAGAATGAGCAGTTCTTC

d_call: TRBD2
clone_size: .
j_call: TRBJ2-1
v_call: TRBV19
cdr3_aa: CASRGGGLAGGHEQFF
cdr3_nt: TGTGCCAGTAGGGGGGGGGGACTAGCGGGGGGGCATGAGCAGTTCTTC

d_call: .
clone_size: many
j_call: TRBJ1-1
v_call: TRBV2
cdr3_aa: CASSAYGEAFF
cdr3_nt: TGTGCCAGCAGTGCTTATGGTGAAGCTTTCTTT

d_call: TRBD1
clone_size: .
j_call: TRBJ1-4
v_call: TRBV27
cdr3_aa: CASKRDRGLTTNEKLFF
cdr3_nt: TGTGCCAGCAAGCGGGACAGGGGATTAACAACTAATGAAAAACTGTTTTTT

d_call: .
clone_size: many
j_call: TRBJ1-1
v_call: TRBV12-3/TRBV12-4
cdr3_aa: CASSYNRNTEAFF
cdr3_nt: TGTGCCAGCAGTTATAACAGGAACACTGAAGCTTTCTTT

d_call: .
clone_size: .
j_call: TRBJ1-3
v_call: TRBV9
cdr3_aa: CASSVGGQRLGNTIYF
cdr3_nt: TGTGCCAGCAGCGTAGGCGGGCAGAGGTTGGGAAACACCATATATTTT

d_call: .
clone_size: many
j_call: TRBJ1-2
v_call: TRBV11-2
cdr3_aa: CASSLGHGGGYTF
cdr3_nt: TGTGCCAGCAGCTTAGGGCACGGGGGAGGCTACACCTTC

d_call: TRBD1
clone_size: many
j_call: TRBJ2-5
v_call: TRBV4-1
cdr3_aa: CASSQGQQETQYF
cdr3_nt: TGTGCCAGCTCACAGGGACAGCAAGAGACCCAGTACTTC

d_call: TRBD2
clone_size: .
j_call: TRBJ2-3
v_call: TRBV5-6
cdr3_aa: CASSFLASGGADTQYF
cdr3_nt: TGTGCCAGCAGCTTTTTGGCTAGCGGGGGGGCAGATACGCAGTATTTT

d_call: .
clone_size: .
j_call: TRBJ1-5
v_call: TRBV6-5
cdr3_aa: CASSYSGDANQPQHF
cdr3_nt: TGTGCCAGCAGTTACTCAGGGGATGCAAATCAGCCCCAGCATTTT

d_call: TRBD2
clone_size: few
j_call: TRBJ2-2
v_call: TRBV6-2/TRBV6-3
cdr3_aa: CASTVAGFTGELFF
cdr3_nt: TGTGCCAGCACCGTAGCGGGGTTCACCGGGGAGCTGTTTTTT